The sequence of this TCR beta chain was determined in a study of T cell clonality in common variable immunodeficiency. The V gene's germline CDR1 is MNHNS and CDR2 SASEGT. The CDR3 contains 15 residues. Trimming shortened V by 2 bases and J by 9 bases, and 14 bases separated the two germline ends. Using immunoSEQ multiplex PCR, the repertoire was profiled, and TCRdb retains in-frame clones only, with some absent. The sample holds some 16,000 clones, and no clone turns up only once. General observations from the study: Fewer deletions and N-nucleotide insertions were reportedly seen in common variable immunodeficiency TCR beta sequences.

In its sample, this clone was seen a few times. Its cognate antigen is unknown. Read sequence stops 3 residues before the CDR3 end, and the germline J gene provides the missing end. Caucasian heritage predominated among both patients and controls. V usage is TRBV6-1 and J usage is TRBJ1-6; maybe TRBD1 (6 bases). The sample comprised peripheral blood mononuclear cells. This TCR derives from a human donor with common variable immunodeficiency. CDR3 protein: CASSESRGGGSPLHF. CDR3 DNA, as far as it was read: TGTGCCAGCAGTGAATCCCGGGGAGGGGGTTCACCC.